This T cell receptor (beta chain) was identified during a study of beta chain features in type 1 diabetes. TCRB transcripts that were expressed got sequenced, as all of the isolated RNA had been reverse transcribed. The protocol was immunoSEQ multiplex PCR, while the TCRdb copy is restricted to in-frame clones and leaves out a portion. The sample carries over 300,000 clones, roughly 8% recorded once. The CDR3 has 14 residues. V was trimmed by 5 bases and J by 3 bases, leaving 15 bases between them. Germline CDR1 reads SGHRS; CDR2 reads YFSETQ. The V and J genes are TRBV5-1 and TRBJ2-7; D is unresolved. The source of this sequence is a woman between 18 and 29 years old in good health. Sequencing was carried out using central memory CD4+ T cells from blood. CDR3 amino acids: CASSIDFSGYEQYF. In DNA form, the CDR3 reads TGCGCCAGCAGTATTGACTTCTCCGGCTACGAGCAGTACTTC.